This T cell receptor beta chain was observed in a study of identical twins. Study-wide points: Twins shared beta out-of-frame sequences in excess, but this excess was weaker. Memory repertoires showed no such pattern, whereas abundant cord blood beta clonotypes carried fewer insertions.

This CDR3 is built from 14 residues. CDR1 is MNHEY and CDR2 is SVGAGI in the germline V gene. The V and J ends lost 2 bases and 6 bases respectively, with 11 bases between them. TCRdb re-called the 5' RACE reads with MiXCR, one entry per CDR3 protein. This table holds roughly 150,000 distinct CDR3 sequences, under 4.5% found once. At least ten counts were recorded for this clonotype. Its antigen remains unknown. This clonotype was obtained from a man younger than 35 in good health. The source material was memory T cells sorted from blood. The V call is TRBV6-5, the J call TRBJ2-1; D is perhaps TRBD2 (5 bases). This chain's CDR3 is CASSYDPSGNEQFF. As DNA, the CDR3 is TGTGCCAGCAGTTACGACCCCAGCGGCAATGAGCAGTTCTTC.